This TCR beta chain is drawn from a study of blood T cell repertoires in COVID-19. TCRdb's copy holds only in-frame clones and misses some; the assay was immunoSEQ multiplex PCR. The sample has 10,000 to 15,000 clones, 72% seen once. Losses at the gene ends were 5 bases for V and 8 bases for J; bases not matched to a gene: 12. This CDR3 has 17 amino acids. CDR1 and CDR2 (germline): MDHEN, SYDVKM. The V and J genes are TRBV28 and TRBJ2-1; 13 nucleotides align to TRBD2. The receptor was derived from a man in his 60s with COVID-19, enrolled during active disease. Sequencing was done on a sample of peripheral blood. CDR3 DNA: TGTGCCAGCAGTCATCCGGGACTAGCGGGACTTCGGTATGAGCAGTTCTTC. Translated: CASSHPGLAGLRYEQFF.